The 7 T cell receptor beta chains below come from one sample, sequenced in a study of metastatic and nonmetastatic thyroid tumors. TCRdb re-clonotyped the PCR reads via MiXCR. Of 33,000 or so clones in the sample, approximately 19% are singletons; the top ten hold 22%. All patients were treatment-naive before thyroid surgery. Sequencing was performed on blood. Receptors originate from a female donor with papillary thyroid cancer or a benign thyroid nodule (not recorded which). Some clones in this sample may be carry-over from other donors' samples.

This sequence joins TRBV27 and TRBJ2-7; D not resolved. V was clipped by 4 bases and J by 3 bases, with 13 bases between them. Germline CDR1 is MNHEY and CDR2 is SMNVEV (reference sequence). This CDR3 has 14 residues. The CDR3 loop is CASSWAKGYYEQYF. In nucleotides, the CDR3 is TGTGCCAGCAGTTGGGCCAAGGGTTACTACGAGCAGTACTTC.

This clone has at least ten counts. The chain is built from TRBV20-1 and TRBJ2-5, with TRBD2 matching 9 bases. Germline trimming cut 2 bases from V and 3 bases from J; bases unmatched to any gene: 7. The CDR3 runs 15 residues. Germline lookup yields CDR1 DFQATT and CDR2 SNEGSKA (reference sequence). The CDR3 protein is CSARLAGGIEETQYF. DNA of the CDR3: TGCAGTGCTAGACTGGCGGGGGGGATCGAAGAGACCCAGTACTTC.

A few counts support this clone. The genes are TRBV27 and TRBJ2-7, with a tentative D call TRBD2 (6 bases). Germline CDR1 and CDR2: MNHEY and SMNVEV (reference sequence). Trimming pared 8 bases from V and 3 bases from J, leaving 11 bases between. The CDR3 is made up of 12 amino acids. Here the CDR3 reads CASRSGNYEQYF. The DNA of the CDR3 is TGTGCCAGCCGTAGCGGAAACTACGAGCAGTACTTC.

The rearrangement uses TRBV30 and TRBJ2-1, with 9 bases identical to TRBD2. The CDR3 length is 15 residues. Germline trimming cut 2 bases from V and 2 bases from J; bases unmatched to any gene: 4. Per germline, CDR1 GTSNPN and CDR2 SVGIG (reference sequence). The CDR3 sequence: CAWSPGTSPYNEQFF. In DNA form, the CDR3 reads TGTGCCTGGAGTCCAGGGACTAGCCCCTACAATGAGCAGTTCTTC.

As DNA, the CDR3 is TGCAGTGCTAGGGGTCTTGGGGTGGGGAACACTGAAGCTTTCTTT. Residues: CSARGLGVGNTEAFF. The genes are TRBV20-1 and TRBJ1-1; no clear D. This CDR3 comprises 15 residues. Trimming took off 3 bases at V and 1 base at J, with 15 bases between the two ends. Per germline, CDR1 DFQATT and CDR2 SNEGSKA (reference sequence).

This clone has just a few counts. The chain is built from TRBV27 and TRBJ2-7; 8 bases agree with TRBD2. The V segment lost 4 bases and the J segment 4 bases; nucleotides outside the gene matches: 6. The CDR3 totals 14 residues. The V gene's germline CDR1 is MNHEY and CDR2 SMNVEV (reference sequence). In nucleotides, the CDR3 is TGTGCCAGCAGTTCGATCGGGAGGGGATACGAGCAGTACTTC. This encodes CASSSIGRGYEQYF.

There are a few counts of this clone. The chain links TRBV6-1 to TRBJ1-1; 8 bases match TRBD1. This CDR3 contains 13 residues. Unmatched junction bases numbered 2, after V lost 3 bases and J lost 5 bases. The germline gives CDR1 MNHNS, CDR2 SASEGT. In DNA, the CDR3 is TGTGCCAGCAGTGAGTACAGGGGGACTGAAGCTTTCTTT. Its translation is CASSEYRGTEAFF.